Below, 18 T cell receptor beta chains from the same sample are listed, as sequenced in a study of immune evolution from preneoplasia to lung adenocarcinoma. The table came from immunoSEQ multiplex PCR; TCRdb's copy has only in-frame clones and leaves some out. Here the sample spans tens of thousands of clones, roughly four fifths being singletons. Sample: FFPE invasive lung adenocarcinoma tissue. These receptor sequences come from a person aged 55-75 years with lung adenocarcinoma.

The chain employs TRBV28 and TRBJ2-1, with D possibly TRBD2 on 6 matching bases. The CDR3 has 13 amino acids. Germline lookup yields CDR1 MDHEN and CDR2 SYDVKM. Trimming pared 8 bases from V and 5 bases from J, leaving 13 bases between. The CDR3 coding sequence is TGTGCCAGCCGACGCGGGATGAACAATGAGCAGTTCTTC. It is translated as CASRRGMNNEQFF.

This chain links TRBV11-2 with TRBJ1-1; D remains unclear. CDR1 and CDR2 from the germline V gene are SGHAT and FQNNGV. This CDR3 comprises 15 residues. The V end lost 0 bases, the J end lost 0 bases, and 8 bases lay between the germline ends. The DNA for the CDR3 is TGTGCCAGCAGCTTAGAAGGGTCCCTGAACACTGAAGCTTTCTTT. It encodes CASSLEGSLNTEAFF. Full variable domain (remainder filled in from reference TRBV11-2 and TRBJ1-1): EAGVAQSPRYKIIEKRQSVAFWCNPISGHATLYWYQQILGQGPKLLIQFQNNGVVDDSQLPKDRFSAERLKGVDSTLKIQPAKLEDSAVYLCASSLEGSLNTEAFFGQGTRLTVV.

The chain is built from TRBV2 and TRBJ2-3, with no clear D. V was cut by 5 bases and J by 0 bases, with 3 bases left in between. The CDR3 is 12 amino acids. The germline V gene has CDR1 SNHLY and CDR2 FYNNEI. CDR3 bases: TGTGCCAGCAGTTATAGCACAGATACGCAGTATTTT. Encoded protein: CASSYSTDTQYF.

The rearrangement uses TRBV5-1 and TRBJ1-1; perhaps TRBD1 as D (5 bases). The V gene's germline CDR1 is SGHRS and CDR2 YFSETQ. CDR3 size: 14 residues. V shed 0 bases and J shed 3 bases, with 9 bases lying between them. The CDR3 DNA reads TGCGCCAGCAGCTTGGGTCAGGGATACACTGAAGCTTTCTTT. Its protein is CASSLGQGYTEAFF.

The V gene is TRBV30, the J gene TRBJ2-1, with 11 bases aligning to TRBD2. CDR3 size: 20 residues. The V segment lost 0 bases and the J segment 0 bases; nucleotides outside the gene matches: 13. In germline, CDR1 is GTSNPN, CDR2 SVGIG (reference sequence). CDR3 loop: CAWSVLPGLAGLSSYNEQFF. CDR3 DNA sequence: TGTGCCTGGAGTGTACTACCCGGACTAGCGGGCCTTAGCTCCTACAATGAGCAGTTCTTC.

The chain links TRBV19 to TRBJ2-7, with TRBD1 matching over 9 bases. The CDR3 has 15 amino acids. The J segment lost 4 bases and the V segment lost 6 bases, leaving 10 bases of the junction unmatched. Germline V CDR1 and CDR2: LNHDA, SQIVND (reference sequence). In DNA, the CDR3 is TGTGCCAGTAGCGCTAACAGGGGGCGAGGTTACGAGCAGTACTTC. It translates to CASSANRGRGYEQYF.

About this clone: Other DNA sequences in the sample encode the same CDR3. This chain links TRBV28 with TRBJ2-1; 9 bases align to TRBD2. This CDR3 is 16 amino acids long. J was trimmed by 7 bases and V by 5 bases; bases with no gene match: 12. The germline V gene encodes CDR1 MDHEN and CDR2 SYDVKM. CDR3 nucleotide sequence: TGTGCCAGCAGTCCCCCTGGCGGGAGGGCCAATAATGAGCAGTTCTTC. It is translated as CASSPPGGRANNEQFF.

The rearrangement links TRBV6-5 to TRBJ2-3; 9 bases match TRBD1. Germline V CDR1 and CDR2: MNHEY, SVGAGI. This CDR3 region has 16 residues. Trimming removed 0 bases from V and 4 bases from J; junction bases left unmatched: 5. CDR3 protein: CASSYSGTGFSDTQYF. CDR3 nucleotide sequence: TGTGCCAGCAGTTACTCTGGGACAGGGTTCTCAGATACGCAGTATTTT.

V is TRBV11-3 and J is TRBJ2-4; possibly TRBD1 or TRBD2 for D (5 bases each). The germline CDR1 and CDR2 sequences are SGHNT and YENEEA. This CDR3 comprises 13 residues. The V and J ends lost 0 bases and 10 bases respectively, with 10 bases between them. The CDR3 region has the DNA TGTGCCAGCAGCTTAGACCCCTGGGGGATTCAGTACTTC. Translation gives CASSLDPWGIQYF.

This clone was detected only once. The chain uses TRBV4-1 and TRBJ2-7, with D uncertain. V was shortened by 4 bases and J by 3 bases, with 16 bases between the two germline ends. Germline loops: CDR1 MGHRA, CDR2 YSYEKL. This CDR3 comprises 15 residues. CDR3 amino acids: CASSLSEGSFYEQYF. CDR3 in DNA: TGCGCCAGCAGCCTGTCGGAAGGTTCCTTCTACGAGCAGTACTTC.

The chain uses TRBV7-2 and TRBJ2-5; 9 positions agree with TRBD2. The CDR3 has 15 amino acids. V trimming: 2 bases; J trimming: 5 bases; junction bases outside the gene matches: 6. The germline CDR1 and CDR2 sequences are SGHTA and FQGNSA. The CDR3 loop is CASSLIPSGTETQYF. In DNA form, the CDR3 reads TGTGCCAGCAGCTTAATCCCTAGCGGGACGGAGACCCAGTACTTC.

The chain joins TRBV4-1 to TRBJ2-5; D tentatively fits TRBD1 or TRBD2 (5 bases each). Germline assignment: CDR1 MGHRA and CDR2 YSYEKL. V was pared by 4 bases and J by 2 bases, with 17 bases between. The CDR3 runs 16 residues. In DNA form, the CDR3 reads TGCGCCAGCAGCCCTATGGGACGGGTGAGACAAGAGACCCAGTACTTC. Protein sequence: CASSPMGRVRQETQYF.

The gene calls are TRBV30 and TRBJ1-5; D gene uncertain. The CDR3 covers 13 residues. In germline, CDR1 is GTSNPN, CDR2 SVGIG (reference sequence). Trimming cost V 0 bases and J 0 bases, with 3 bases left between them. This chain's CDR3 is CAWSVTSNQPQHF. DNA for the CDR3: TGTGCCTGGAGTGTAACTAGCAATCAGCCCCAGCATTTT.

The chain joins TRBV28 to TRBJ2-7; no reliable D call. Germline CDR1 is MDHEN and CDR2 is SYDVKM. The V and J ends lost 1 base and 2 bases respectively, with 9 bases between them. There are 14 residues in the CDR3. Written as DNA, the CDR3 is TGTGCCAGCAGTTTATACCGCGGAACCTACGAGCAGTACTTC. Translation: CASSLYRGTYEQYF.

The chain has TRBV18 and TRBJ2-3; 7 bases map to TRBD1. This CDR3 comprises 14 residues. CDR1 KGHSH and CDR2 LQKENI come from the germline V gene. V lost 5 bases, J lost 4 bases, and 6 bases stayed unmatched. CDR3 nucleotides: TGTGCCAGCTCAACTTACAGGGGCTCAGATACGCAGTATTTT. Translating it yields CASSTYRGSDTQYF.

This clone was detected only once. V usage is TRBV6-1 and J usage is TRBJ1-2; D may be TRBD1 (6 bases). Looked up from germline, CDR1 is MNHNS and CDR2 is SASEGT. V gave up 0 bases and J gave up 3 bases, with 8 bases separating them. This CDR3 has 14 residues. CDR3: CASSEATGYYGYTF. The CDR3 nucleotides read TGTGCCAGCAGTGAAGCTACAGGGTACTATGGCTACACCTTC.

This chain's CDR3 is CASSLQNEQFF. For the CDR3, the DNA is TGTGCCAGCAGCCTCCAAAATGAGCAGTTCTTC. The chain joins TRBV14 to TRBJ2-1; D is ambiguous. Germline-derived CDR1 and CDR2 are SGHDN and FVKESK. Trimming removed 4 bases at V and 7 bases at J, with 5 bases between. This CDR3 contains 11 residues.

The genes are TRBV7-8 and TRBJ2-1; 10 nucleotides align to TRBD2. This CDR3 region has 15 residues. CDR1 and CDR2 from the germline V gene are SGHVS and FQNEAQ. The J segment lost 1 base and the V segment lost 8 bases, leaving 5 bases of the junction unmatched. The CDR3 DNA sequence: TGTGCCAGCCAGCGGGAGGGTGGATCCTACAATGAGCAGTTCTTC. Translating it yields CASQREGGSYNEQFF.